This TCR beta chain was identified during a study of blood T cell repertoires in COVID-19. Study at large: The samples span acute and convalescent COVID-19 from the United States, Italy and Spain. The analysed material was cDNA or gDNA that came from T cells, B-cell-depleted T cells, or PBMCs.

Germline trimming cut 7 bases from V and 3 bases from J; bases unmatched to any gene: 1. Germline V CDR1 and CDR2: SGDLS, YYNGEE. CDR3 length: 13 residues. This clone was detected only a few times. Per the original data handling: Estimation of nucleated cell counts was performed using reference gene primer amplification. Profiling relied on immunoSEQ multiplex PCR, and the TCRdb table lists in-frame clones only, not all of them. V, J and clone size were drawn from that table, and D and trimming were deduced from the DNA. This table has just over 250,000 clones, roughly 86% appearing once. The material sequenced was peripheral blood. This rearrangement joins TRBV9 to TRBJ2-1; 10 nucleotides line up with TRBD2. This sequence was found in a man aged 35 to 55 who had recovered from COVID-19. CDR3 sequence (DNA): TGTGCCAGCGAGCGGGGGGGCTACAATGAGCAGTTCTTC. Its translation is CASERGGYNEQFF.